The 24 T cell receptor beta chains given below trace back to one sample, sequenced in a study of blood T cell repertoires in COVID-19. The method was immunoSEQ multiplex PCR; TCRdb's version includes in-frame clones alone and lacks a portion of them. The sample holds tens of thousands of clones; about 91% are singletons and the top ten take 6% to 7.5%. The sequenced sample consisted of peripheral blood. These receptors came from an elderly woman with acute or convalescent COVID-19.

The chain couples TRBV5-6 to TRBJ2-5; TRBD1 aligns across 7 bases. Germline trimming cut 4 bases from V and 0 bases from J; bases unmatched to any gene: 3. The CDR3 is 14 amino acids. Germline V gene data show CDR1 as SGHDT and CDR2 as YYEEEE. CDR3 sequence: CASSGTEYQETQYF. CDR3 in DNA: TGTGCCAGCAGCGGGACAGAGTACCAAGAGACCCAGTACTTC.

The rearrangement uses TRBV5-6 and TRBJ2-3, with 9 bases that match TRBD1. Losses at the gene ends were 1 base for V and 4 bases for J; bases not matched to a gene: 4. CDR3 length equals 15 residues. Germline assignment: CDR1 SGHDT and CDR2 YYEEEE. CDR3: CASSLIQGASDTQYF. The CDR3 region has the DNA TGTGCCAGCAGCTTGATACAGGGGGCCTCAGATACGCAGTATTTT.

The rearrangement links TRBV19 to TRBJ2-5; weak D call: TRBD1 (6 bases). The CDR3 extends over 13 amino acids. Germline lookup yields CDR1 LNHDA and CDR2 SQIVND (reference sequence). V lost 3 bases, J lost 4 bases, and 9 bases lay in between. The CDR3 coding sequence is TGTGCCAGTAGTATGACAGGAATAGAGACCCAGTACTTC. Protein sequence: CASSMTGIETQYF. The variable domain in full, with the rest retrieved from reference TRBV19 and TRBJ2-5, is DGGITQSPKYLFRKEGQNVTLSCEQNLNHDAMYWYRQDPGQGLRLIYYSQIVNDFQKGDIAEGYSVSREKKESFPLTVTSAQKNPTAFYLCASSMTGIETQYFGPGTRLLVL.

This chain joins TRBV19 and TRBJ2-1; TRBD1 matches 8 bases. V was pared by 5 bases and J by 2 bases, with 8 bases of the junction left unmatched. This CDR3 region has 16 residues. The V gene's germline CDR1 is LNHDA and CDR2 SQIVND (reference sequence). CDR3 nucleotides: TGTGCCAGTAGTTCCCCGGGACAGGTCCCCTACAATGAGCAGTTCTTC. This sequence encodes CASSSPGQVPYNEQFF.

This chain links TRBV6-5 with TRBJ1-1; 7 bases fit TRBD1. The length of the CDR3 is 13 residues. The V segment lost 8 bases and the J segment 5 bases; nucleotides outside the gene matches: 8. The germline CDR1 and CDR2 sequences are MNHEY and SVGAGI. The CDR3 DNA reads TGTGCCAGCGGGCAGACAGGGAGGACTGAAGCTTTCTTT. Residues: CASGQTGRTEAFF.

The chain employs TRBV4-3 and TRBJ1-2; D is perhaps TRBD1 (5 bases). V lost 0 bases to trimming and J lost 4 bases, with 15 bases between them. The CDR3 totals 16 residues. Germline CDR1 LGHNA, CDR2 YSLEER. The CDR3 reads CASSQDPSGGGYGYTF. In nucleotides, the CDR3 is TGCGCCAGCAGCCAAGACCCCTCGGGGGGGGGCTATGGCTACACCTTC.

The chain has TRBV12-3 or TRBV12-4 and TRBJ1-5; D is unresolved. V dropped 2 bases and J dropped 7 bases, with 6 bases sitting between them. The CDR3 has 12 amino acids. The CDR3 region is CASSLFPQPQHF. DNA for the CDR3: TGTGCCAGCAGTTTATTCCCGCAGCCCCAGCATTTT.

This sequence joins TRBV2 and TRBJ2-7, with D possibly matching TRBD1 (5 bases). CDR1 and CDR2 (germline): SNHLY, FYNNEI. The CDR3 covers 13 residues. Trimming shortened V by 7 bases and J by 2 bases, and 12 bases separated the two germline ends. Here the CDR3 reads CASNEDMPYEQYF. The CDR3 DNA sequence: TGTGCCAGCAATGAGGACATGCCCTACGAGCAGTACTTC.

This sequence joins TRBV5-1 and TRBJ2-1, with TRBD2 identical over 7 bases. Germline V gene sequence: CDR1 SGHRS, CDR2 YFSETQ. The CDR3 totals 15 residues. V dropped 6 bases and J dropped 5; count of bases not matched to a gene: 11. CDR3 amino acids: CASKTWGGVNNEQFF. The CDR3 nucleotides read TGCGCCAGCAAGACCTGGGGGGGAGTCAACAATGAGCAGTTCTTC.

The chain couples TRBV7-6 to TRBJ2-1; weak D call: TRBD1 (6 bases). Germline CDR1 SGHVS, CDR2 FNYEAQ. This CDR3 region has 15 residues. Between the trimmed V and J ends, which lost 4 bases and 9 bases, there was a span of 19 bases. The CDR3 coding sequence is TGTGCCAGCAGCTCCCAGGGGTCCCTCGGTGTTGAGCAGTTCTTC. This codes for CASSSQGSLGVEQFF. Based on the CDR3 plus reference TRBV7-6 and TRBJ2-1, the full variable domain is GAGVSQSPRYKVTKRGQDVALRCDPISGHVSLYWYRQALGQGPEFLTYFNYEAQQDKSGLPNDRFSAERPEGSISTLTIQRTEQRDSAMYRCASSSQGSLGVEQFFGPGTRLTVL.

CDR3 nucleotide sequence: TGTGCCAGCAGCCGGCTCTCTACTAGCACCTACGAGCAGTACTTC. Amino acids: CASSRLSTSTYEQYF. The chain links TRBV3-1 (or the pseudogene TRBV3-2) to TRBJ2-7, with D maybe TRBD2 (6 bases). Trimming pared 4 bases from V and 2 bases from J, leaving 15 bases between. CDR3 length equals 15 residues. The germline CDR1 and CDR2 sequences are LGHDT and YNNKEL (reference sequence).

V gene TRBV5-1 combines with J gene TRBJ2-3, with 8 bases matching TRBD2. Germline V lookup: CDR1 SGHRS, CDR2 YFSETQ. The V and J ends lost 7 bases and 6 bases, in that order; junction bases with no gene match: 13. This CDR3 contains 15 residues. CDR3 in amino acids: CASGPLAGGVDTQYF. The CDR3 coding sequence is TGCGCCAGCGGCCCCTTGGCGGGAGGAGTGGATACGCAGTATTTT.

This clone has only a few counts. The CDR3 nucleotides read TGCGCCAGCAACCCCAGGTCTAGCGGGGGCACAGATACGCAGTATTTT. It is translated as CASNPRSSGGTDTQYF. The V and J genes are TRBV5-1 and TRBJ2-3, with 9 bases matching TRBD2. After removal of 6 bases from V and 1 base from J, the junction contained 9 bases not matched to a gene. This CDR3 has 16 residues. CDR1 SGHRS and CDR2 YFSETQ come from the germline V gene.

The gene calls are TRBV11-3 and TRBJ2-1; 11 bases match TRBD2. CDR1 and CDR2 from the germline V gene are SGHNT and YENEEA. The CDR3 has 16 amino acids. V trimming: 5 bases; J trimming: 4 bases; junction bases outside the gene matches: 7. The CDR3 coding sequence is TGTGCCAGCAGCCCAACCGGGACTAGCGGTTACAATGAGCAGTTCTTC. Translation gives CASSPTGTSGYNEQFF. The full variable domain, its missing parts supplied by reference TRBV11-3 and TRBJ2-1, is EAGVVQSPRYKIIEKKQPVAFWCNPISGHNTLYWYLQNLGQGPELLIRYENEEAVDDSQLPKDRFSAERLKGVDSTLKIQPAELGDSAVYLCASSPTGTSGYNEQFFGPGTRLTVL.

This clone was seen more than once but under ten times. The chain couples TRBV11-2 to TRBJ1-4; 10 nucleotides line up with TRBD1. The junction had 10 bases not matched to a gene; V was cut back by 4 bases and J by 8 bases. The CDR3 has 16 residues. CDR1 is SGHAT and CDR2 is FQNNGV in the germline V gene. In nucleotides, the CDR3 is TGTGCCAGCAGCTCCCTCCGGGACAGGGGAAACGAAAAACTGTTTTTT. Residues: CASSSLRDRGNEKLFF. Combining the CDR3 with reference TRBV11-2 and TRBJ1-4 gives the whole variable domain EAGVAQSPRYKIIEKRQSVAFWCNPISGHATLYWYQQILGQGPKLLIQFQNNGVVDDSQLPKDRFSAERLKGVDSTLKIQPAKLEDSAVYLCASSSLRDRGNEKLFFGSGTQLSVL.

This clone was picked up a small number of times. The chain couples TRBV5-1 to TRBJ2-7; 13 nucleotides line up with TRBD2. J gave up 4 bases and V 4 bases, and 11 bases lay outside the gene matches. Germline lookup yields CDR1 SGHRS and CDR2 YFSETQ. The length of the CDR3 is 17 residues. Here the CDR3 reads CASSLIRPGLAGYEQYF. The DNA for the CDR3 is TGCGCCAGCAGCCTTATAAGGCCGGGACTAGCGGGATACGAGCAGTACTTC.

The rearrangement links TRBV9 to TRBJ2-2; TRBD2 is a possible D gene (5 bases). The CDR3 covers 13 residues. V shed 3 bases and J shed 5 bases, with 8 bases lying between them. CDR1 and CDR2 (germline): SGDLS, YYNGEE. DNA for the CDR3: TGTGCCAGCAGCGCAGCGGTAACCGGGGAGCTGTTTTTT. Translating gives CASSAAVTGELFF.

The V and J genes are TRBV7-8 and TRBJ2-1; the match to TRBD2 covers 9 bases. V lost 3 bases to trimming and J lost 5 bases; unmatched junction nucleotides: 5. CDR1 and CDR2 (germline): SGHVS, FQNEAQ. The CDR3 sequence is 15 residues long. CDR3: CASSLTSGANNEQFF. In nucleotides, the CDR3 is TGTGCCAGCAGCTTGACTAGCGGAGCGAACAATGAGCAGTTCTTC.

The chain has TRBV18 and TRBJ1-1; D gene unclear. CDR3 length: 15 amino acids. The germline gives CDR1 KGHSH, CDR2 LQKENI. Trimming stripped 4 bases from V and 1 base from J, with 13 bases between. CDR3: CASSLGRQENTEAFF. Here the CDR3 DNA reads TGTGCCAGCTCACTAGGGAGACAAGAGAACACTGAAGCTTTCTTT.

This clone was counted only a few times. This CDR3 reads CASSQGGPDTYNEQFF. The CDR3, as DNA: TGTGCCAGCAGCCAAGGGGGGCCGGACACCTACAATGAGCAGTTCTTC. The rearrangement links TRBV3-1 (or the pseudogene TRBV3-2) to TRBJ2-1, with D possibly being TRBD1 (6 bases). Trimming left V 1 base short and J 2 bases short, with 12 bases between. The CDR3 consists of 16 residues. CDR1 is LGHDT and CDR2 is YNNKEL in the germline V gene (reference sequence).

V is TRBV5-1 and J is TRBJ1-5; the match to TRBD1 covers 8 bases. The length of the CDR3 is 14 residues. After removal of 0 bases from V and 6 bases from J, the junction contained 2 bases not matched to a gene. Germline CDR1 and CDR2: SGHRS and YFSETQ. DNA of the CDR3: TGCGCCAGCAGCTTGGGACAGGGGACTCAGCCCCAGCATTTT. Translated, it gives CASSLGQGTQPQHF.

The chain is built from TRBV9 and TRBJ2-5; 9 bases agree with TRBD2. The CDR3 length is 15 residues. The germline gives CDR1 SGDLS, CDR2 YYNGEE. The trim removed 0 bases at V and 4 bases at J, leaving 4 bases unmatched. The CDR3 bases are TGTGCCAGCAGCGTAGATAGCGGGAGTGGAGAGACCCAGTACTTC. It specifies CASSVDSGSGETQYF.

This chain uses TRBV4-3 with TRBJ2-1; 11 bases are shared with TRBD2. J lost 4 bases, V lost 4 bases, and 6 bases had no gene match. CDR3 length: 16 residues. Germline V lookup: CDR1 LGHNA, CDR2 YSLEER. The CDR3 sequence is CASSRSGGAGYNEQFF. The CDR3 nucleotides read TGCGCCAGCAGCCGTAGCGGGGGGGCCGGGTACAATGAGCAGTTCTTC.

The rearrangement uses TRBV9 and TRBJ2-3, with D tentatively TRBD2 (6 bases). Per the germline V gene, CDR1 is SGDLS and CDR2 is YYNGEE. The germline V and J ends were trimmed by 0 bases and 2 bases, with 13 bases remaining between them. The CDR3 contains 16 residues. For the CDR3, the DNA is TGTGCCAGCAGCGTAGGGGGCGGGGACCTCACAGATACGCAGTATTTT. Its translation is CASSVGGGDLTDTQYF.